The 22 T cell receptor beta chains presented below share a single source sample, sequenced in a study of CD8 T cells in ankylosing spondylitis. TCRdb redid the calling of the 5' RACE reads with MiXCR, one entry per CDR3 protein. The data contain some 150,000 distinct CDR3 sequences, approximately 48% of them singletons. Source material: synovial fluid, either unsorted or a sorted T cell fraction (not recorded which). All receptors come from a male donor with ankylosing spondylitis.

The genes are TRBV12-3 or TRBV12-4 and TRBJ1-2; D ambiguous. CDR3 size: 11 residues. Trimming removed 6 bases from V and 6 bases from J, with 8 bases in between. For the CDR3, the DNA is TGTGCCAGCAGGCGTAGGCATGGCTACACCTTC. Amino acids: CASRRRHGYTF.

The chain uses TRBV7-2 and TRBJ2-7, with no clear D. Trimming removed 8 bases from V and 2 bases from J, with 19 bases in between. This CDR3 region has 15 residues. CDR1 and CDR2 (germline): SGHTA, FQGNSA. For the CDR3, the DNA is TGTGCCAGCTCCGGCCTACCGAAGCCACCCTACGAGCAGTACTTC. Translation: CASSGLPKPPYEQYF.

The rearrangement uses TRBV30 and TRBJ2-2; possibly TRBD1 or TRBD2 for D (5 bases each). The CDR3 consists of 14 residues. V shed 2 bases and J shed 2 bases, with 9 bases lying between them. Germline V gives CDR1 GTSNPN, CDR2 SVGIG (reference sequence). The chain's CDR3 is CAWSQGPNTGELFF. The DNA of the CDR3 is TGTGCCTGGAGTCAGGGACCTAACACCGGGGAGCTGTTTTTT.

This clonotype appeared a few times. The rearrangement uses TRBV6-5 and TRBJ2-7, with a tentative D call TRBD1 (5 bases). The CDR3 sequence is 15 residues long. CDR1 and CDR2 from the germline V gene are MNHEY and SVGAGI. The V and J ends lost 0 bases and 10 bases respectively, with 19 bases between them. The CDR3 sequence is CASSYSYLDSLRQYF. For the CDR3, the DNA is TGTGCCAGCAGTTACTCATACCTTGACAGTCTACGTCAGTACTTC.

This clonotype occurred a few times. The chain combines TRBV12-3 or TRBV12-4 with TRBJ2-7; 7 positions agree with TRBD1. After removal of 4 bases from V and 0 bases from J, the junction contained 6 bases not matched to a gene. The CDR3 sequence is 15 residues long. CDR3 region: CASSWRGGLSYEQYF. The DNA for the CDR3 is TGTGCCAGCAGTTGGCGAGGGGGCCTCTCCTACGAGCAGTACTTC.

This clonotype was observed a handful of times. The chain links TRBV20-1 to TRBJ2-7; tentatively, D is TRBD2 (5 bases). The CDR3 extends over 14 amino acids. V was clipped by 3 bases and J by 5 bases, with 17 bases between them. Germline CDR1 reads DFQATT; CDR2 reads SNEGSKA (reference sequence). DNA of the CDR3: TGCAGTGCTAGGGTCGGGAATGAGGTGGACGAGCAGTACTTC. This sequence encodes CSARVGNEVDEQYF.

Only one count was recorded for this clonotype. The CDR3 is CASSHWGSRYEQYF. The DNA of the CDR3 is TGTGCCAGCAGCCACTGGGGGAGTCGGTACGAGCAGTACTTC. J is TRBJ2-7 and V is TRBV12-3 or TRBV12-4, with D perhaps assigned TRBD1 or TRBD2 (5 bases each). This CDR3 is 14 amino acids long. The germline V and J ends were trimmed by 6 bases and 4 bases, with 16 bases remaining between them.

The rearrangement links TRBV4-1 to TRBJ1-1; D perhaps matches TRBD1 (5 bases). V lost 8 bases and J lost 4, with 14 bases in between. There are 13 residues in the CDR3. Germline values: CDR1 MGHRA, CDR2 YSYEKL. CDR3 residues: CASGPRATTEAFF. The CDR3 DNA is TGCGCCAGCGGGCCCAGGGCCACCACTGAAGCTTTCTTT.

The chain combines TRBV10-3 with TRBJ2-2; 9 bases align to TRBD2. V shed 10 bases, J shed 4 bases, and the junction held 10 bases outside the gene matches. The CDR3 runs 15 residues. Germline V lookup: CDR1 ENHRY, CDR2 SYGVKD. The chain's CDR3 is CASRWSGRPTGELFF. The CDR3 DNA reads as TGTGCCAGCCGATGGAGCGGGAGGCCCACCGGGGAGCTGTTTTTT.

This chain connects TRBV2 to TRBJ1-5, with D maybe TRBD1 (6 bases). This CDR3 is built from 15 residues. Trimming took off 6 bases at V and 6 bases at J, with 18 bases between the two ends. In germline, CDR1 is SNHLY, CDR2 FYNNEI. The CDR3 loop is CASSDLRGGVQPQHF. The CDR3 DNA is TGTGCCAGCAGCGATCTTCGAGGGGGAGTTCAGCCCCAGCATTTT.

This clonotype occurred a few times. Here the CDR3 reads CASSSAFRKNTEAFF. The CDR3 region has the DNA TGTGCCAGCAGTTCGGCTTTTCGAAAGAACACTGAAGCTTTCTTT. This rearrangement joins TRBV27 to TRBJ1-1; D unresolved. CDR1 is MNHEY and CDR2 is SMNVEV in the germline V gene (reference sequence). The V gene lost 4 bases and the J gene lost 1 base, with 13 bases spanning the gap. The CDR3 length is 15 residues.

This chain uses TRBV6-6 with TRBJ2-7; the D is unclear. V was clipped by 4 bases and J by 0 bases, with 7 bases between them. CDR1 and CDR2 (germline): MNHNY, SVGAGI (reference sequence). This CDR3 region has 13 residues. The CDR3 DNA reads as TGTGCCAGCAGTTTTGGAGACTCCTACGAGCAGTACTTC. This sequence encodes CASSFGDSYEQYF.

The genes are TRBV27 and TRBJ2-5; 8 nucleotides agree with TRBD1. The junction had 15 bases not matched to a gene; V was cut back by 5 bases and J by 4 bases. The CDR3 length is 17 residues. Germline loops: CDR1 MNHEY, CDR2 SMNVEV (reference sequence). The CDR3 protein is CASSTLTGAGVGETQYF. CDR3 nucleotide sequence: TGTGCCAGCAGTACCTTGACAGGGGCAGGAGTAGGAGAGACCCAGTACTTC.

In this sample, this clonotype turned up many times. The chain is built from TRBV28 and TRBJ2-2; D call uncertain. This CDR3 region has 16 residues. V lost 3 bases to trimming and J lost 2 bases, with 13 bases between them. Germline V gives CDR1 MDHEN, CDR2 SYDVKM. CDR3 in amino acids: CASSFWNPINTGELFF. CDR3 DNA sequence: TGTGCCAGCAGTTTTTGGAACCCTATCAACACCGGGGAGCTGTTTTTT.

This clonotype was seen a single time. The V and J genes are TRBV13 and TRBJ1-2; 11 nucleotides align to TRBD1. Germline V gene lookup returns CDR1 PRHDT and CDR2 FYEKMQ (reference sequence). This CDR3 is 16 amino acids long. The junction had 10 bases not matched to a gene; V was cut back by 5 bases and J by 5 bases. DNA for the CDR3: TGTGCCAGCAGCCAGCTGGGGGACAGGGGGTTGTATGGCTACACCTTC. Protein product: CASSQLGDRGLYGYTF.

This rearrangement joins TRBV7-2 to TRBJ2-3, with D possibly matching TRBD2 (5 bases). The V gene lost 6 bases and the J gene lost 2 bases, with 21 bases spanning the gap. Germline lookup yields CDR1 SGHTA and CDR2 FQGNSA. The CDR3 is 17 amino acids. This CDR3 reads CASRGAVWFSHTDTQYF. Written as DNA, the CDR3 is TGTGCCAGCAGAGGAGCGGTTTGGTTTAGCCACACAGATACGCAGTATTTT.

This clonotype was found once. The chain couples TRBV7-9 to TRBJ2-4; 14 bases match TRBD2. CDR1 is SEHNR, CDR2 FQNEAQ, per germline (reference sequence). J lost 6 bases, V lost 5 bases, and 9 bases had no gene match. The CDR3 consists of 17 residues. CDR3 nucleotides: TGTGCCAGCAGCCCCCTGACTAGCGGGAGGGCCGGAAACATTCAGTACTTC. As protein: CASSPLTSGRAGNIQYF. Based on the CDR3 plus reference TRBV7-9 and TRBJ2-4, the full variable domain is DTGVSQNPRHKITKRGQNVTFRCDPISEHNRLYWYRQTLGQGPEFLTYFQNEAQLEKSRLLSDRFSAERPKGSFSTLEIQRTEQGDSAMYLCASSPLTSGRAGNIQYFGAGTRLSVL.

This clonotype was seen a few times. The V and J genes are TRBV19 and TRBJ2-1; 11 bases agree with TRBD1. This CDR3 spans 15 amino acids. V lost 0 bases to trimming and J lost 7 bases; unmatched junction nucleotides: 2. Germline-derived CDR1 and CDR2 are LNHDA and SQIVND (reference sequence). CDR3: CASSIEGTGGNEQFF. The CDR3 coding sequence is TGTGCCAGTAGTATAGAAGGGACAGGGGGAAATGAGCAGTTCTTC.

In this sample, this clonotype turned up once. This chain joins TRBV5-1 and TRBJ2-1; 8 positions agree with TRBD1. Trimming at V came to 4 bases and at J to 5 bases, leaving 11 bases not matched to a gene. Germline assignment: CDR1 SGHRS and CDR2 YFSETQ. The CDR3 contains 16 residues. In DNA, the CDR3 is TGCGCCAGCAGCCTCATACAGGGGGGAGTCAACAATGAGCAGTTCTTC. Translating it yields CASSLIQGGVNNEQFF.

The gene calls are TRBV4-1 and TRBJ1-2; 9 positions agree with TRBD1. J gave up 8 bases and V 4 bases, and 14 bases lay outside the gene matches. Looked up from germline, CDR1 is MGHRA and CDR2 is YSYEKL. CDR3 length: 16 amino acids. The CDR3 reads CASSPHPGQGSGGYTF. The CDR3 DNA is TGCGCCAGCAGCCCTCATCCGGGACAGGGAAGTGGCGGCTACACCTTC.

This clonotype was observed once. The V gene is TRBV29-1, the J gene TRBJ2-1; D possibly corresponds to TRBD1 (6 bases). The germline V gene has CDR1 SQVTM and CDR2 ANQGSEA. With 0 bases removed from V and 2 bases from J, the gap between germline ends came to 14 bases. The CDR3 contains 16 residues. The CDR3 loop reads CSVEDLRGWAYNEQFF. Here the CDR3 DNA reads TGCAGCGTTGAAGATCTTAGGGGGTGGGCCTACAATGAGCAGTTCTTC.

This chain joins TRBV20-1 and TRBJ1-1; TRBD1 might be the D (5 bases). With 3 bases removed from V and 1 base from J, the gap between germline ends came to 9 bases. Germline CDR1 DFQATT, CDR2 SNEGSKA (reference sequence). This CDR3 has 13 amino acids. This CDR3 is CSASPGTNTEAFF. Here the CDR3 DNA reads TGCAGTGCTAGTCCAGGGACGAACACTGAAGCTTTCTTT.